A selection of T cell receptor beta chains follows, all from one sample in a study of cytomegalovirus exposure and HLA in healthy donors. Assay used: immunoSEQ multiplex PCR; TCRdb lists only in-frame clones, some missing. The table has 150,000 or so clones, around 79% seen once. The sequenced sample consisted of PBMCs. The source of these receptors is a man aged 35-49 years in good health and CMV-seropositive. Both conserved end residues are part of each CDR3. Fields, in order: CDR3 protein, V gene, clone size, J gene. Clone size, where shown, is once, few, many, or a class for clones that have expanded.

cdr3_aa: CASSRLGANTGELFF
v_call: TRBV27
clone_size: few
j_call: TRBJ2-2

cdr3_aa: CSGGGGSGEQYF
v_call: TRBV29-1
clone_size: few
j_call: TRBJ2-7

cdr3_aa: CASSLDGVADEQFF
v_call: TRBV11-3
clone_size: NA
j_call: TRBJ2-1

cdr3_aa: CASSTGLAGVETQYF
v_call: TRBV11-3
clone_size: NA
j_call: TRBJ2-5

cdr3_aa: CASSKDLTGTSGRFYNEQFF
v_call: TRBV21-1
clone_size: NA
j_call: TRBJ2-1

cdr3_aa: CASRAGSDTEAFF
v_call: TRBV2
clone_size: NA
j_call: TRBJ1-1

cdr3_aa: CASSLQGFFNYGYTF
v_call: TRBV6-1
clone_size: NA
j_call: TRBJ1-2

cdr3_aa: CASSSPSLSEQYF
v_call: TRBV7-2
clone_size: NA
j_call: TRBJ2-7

cdr3_aa: CSLGQSYNEQFF
v_call: TRBV29-1
clone_size: NA
j_call: TRBJ2-1

cdr3_aa: CAIRPGLAYSYNEQFF
v_call: TRBV10-3
clone_size: NA
j_call: TRBJ2-1

cdr3_aa: CASSVSSLYTGELFF
v_call: TRBV2
clone_size: NA
j_call: TRBJ2-2

cdr3_aa: CASSSDIKPHEQYF
v_call: TRBV7-2
clone_size: NA
j_call: NA

cdr3_aa: CASSYSGSSYNEQFF
v_call: TRBV6-6
clone_size: once
j_call: TRBJ2-1

cdr3_aa: CASSQTLLRGPNTEAFF
v_call: TRBV4-1
clone_size: NA
j_call: TRBJ1-1

cdr3_aa: CASSLGLAGYEQFF
v_call: TRBV5-1
clone_size: NA
j_call: TRBJ2-1

cdr3_aa: CASSYTGSGDTEAFF
v_call: TRBV2
clone_size: NA
j_call: TRBJ1-1

cdr3_aa: CASSLALVTNEQFF
v_call: TRBV11-3
clone_size: few
j_call: TRBJ2-1

cdr3_aa: CASSLAADSTYKQYF
v_call: TRBV7-2
clone_size: NA
j_call: TRBJ2-7

cdr3_aa: CASRRQDRYEQYF
v_call: TRBV2
clone_size: NA
j_call: TRBJ2-7

cdr3_aa: CASKASGNSNQPQHF
v_call: TRBV10-2
clone_size: NA
j_call: TRBJ1-5

cdr3_aa: CASSRQESYEQYF
v_call: TRBV10-2
clone_size: NA
j_call: NA

cdr3_aa: CASSETANTGELFF
v_call: TRBV10-1
clone_size: NA
j_call: TRBJ2-2

cdr3_aa: CASSSPGQGNDEQFF
v_call: TRBV5-4
clone_size: NA
j_call: TRBJ2-1

cdr3_aa: CASSWGGLAGITDTQYF
v_call: TRBV5-4
clone_size: NA
j_call: TRBJ2-3

cdr3_aa: CASPTDSPLGEQFF
v_call: TRBV6-1
clone_size: NA
j_call: TRBJ2-1

cdr3_aa: CASSPLMGREGQETQYF
v_call: TRBV7-9
clone_size: NA
j_call: TRBJ2-5

cdr3_aa: CASSLDGNRGRRTEAFF
v_call: TRBV11-3
clone_size: once
j_call: TRBJ1-1

cdr3_aa: CASSLAGTSGHNEQFF
v_call: TRBV5-1
clone_size: NA
j_call: TRBJ2-1

cdr3_aa: CASSSSGPGSYNEQFF
v_call: TRBV19
clone_size: NA
j_call: TRBJ2-1

cdr3_aa: CATSFIPLAGAEQFF
v_call: TRBV7-9
clone_size: once
j_call: TRBJ2-1

cdr3_aa: CASSLARNEQFF
v_call: TRBV5-6
clone_size: NA
j_call: TRBJ2-1

cdr3_aa: CASSARRGPDTQYF
v_call: TRBV9
clone_size: NA
j_call: TRBJ2-3

cdr3_aa: CASSIPGLAGGPNSQYF
v_call: TRBV19
clone_size: NA
j_call: TRBJ2-4

cdr3_aa: CASSRSTGDPYEQYF
v_call: TRBV5-5
clone_size: NA
j_call: TRBJ2-7

cdr3_aa: CAISAGTGGGSGELFF
v_call: TRBV10-3
clone_size: NA
j_call: TRBJ2-2

cdr3_aa: CASSAGQGNEQFF
v_call: TRBV9
clone_size: NA
j_call: TRBJ2-1

cdr3_aa: CASSEPRESQDNEQFF
v_call: TRBV6-1
clone_size: once
j_call: TRBJ2-1

cdr3_aa: CASRAALAGGLYGYTF
v_call: TRBV27
clone_size: once
j_call: TRBJ1-2

cdr3_aa: CASRDTINTGELFF
v_call: TRBV25-1
clone_size: NA
j_call: TRBJ2-2

cdr3_aa: CASSSRQGRQPQHF
v_call: TRBV13
clone_size: NA
j_call: TRBJ1-5

cdr3_aa: CSGGVSRQNEQFF
v_call: TRBV29-1
clone_size: NA
j_call: TRBJ2-1

cdr3_aa: CASSETGGAGKLFF
v_call: TRBV19
clone_size: NA
j_call: TRBJ1-4

cdr3_aa: CASSLTGTGGDEQYF
v_call: TRBV28
clone_size: NA
j_call: TRBJ2-7

cdr3_aa: CASSQEFTSSEQYF
v_call: TRBV4-1
clone_size: NA
j_call: NA

cdr3_aa: CASTGTGASDTQYF
v_call: TRBV27
clone_size: few
j_call: TRBJ2-3

cdr3_aa: CASSQLDSTQYF
v_call: TRBV7-3
clone_size: NA
j_call: TRBJ2-3

cdr3_aa: CASSSGRQGAFRAFF
v_call: TRBV7-2
clone_size: few
j_call: TRBJ1-1

cdr3_aa: CASSRPSGAYEQYF
v_call: TRBV5-6
clone_size: NA
j_call: TRBJ2-7

cdr3_aa: CASSRALAETSGEQYF
v_call: TRBV5-4
clone_size: NA
j_call: TRBJ2-7

cdr3_aa: CASSLGSWQGTGNTIYF
v_call: TRBV11-3
clone_size: NA
j_call: TRBJ1-3

cdr3_aa: CASSPTQGAGRTEAFF
v_call: TRBV28
clone_size: NA
j_call: TRBJ1-1

cdr3_aa: CASSGGTRETQYF
v_call: TRBV11-2
clone_size: NA
j_call: TRBJ2-5

cdr3_aa: CASSPPAGRSTDTQYF
v_call: TRBV5-4
clone_size: NA
j_call: TRBJ2-3

cdr3_aa: CASSLSGGGNTIYF
v_call: TRBV7-6
clone_size: NA
j_call: TRBJ1-3

cdr3_aa: CASSKWTASGNTIYF
v_call: TRBV19
clone_size: NA
j_call: TRBJ1-3

cdr3_aa: CAWVGGRGAFF
v_call: TRBV30
clone_size: once
j_call: TRBJ1-1

cdr3_aa: CASDPALRLGYEQYF
v_call: TRBV2
clone_size: NA
j_call: TRBJ2-7

cdr3_aa: CASSPTSESSYNEQFF
v_call: TRBV18
clone_size: NA
j_call: TRBJ2-1

cdr3_aa: CASSITRTSGRGGEQFF
v_call: TRBV19
clone_size: NA
j_call: TRBJ2-1

cdr3_aa: CASSYGGGNQPQHF
v_call: TRBV10-3
clone_size: NA
j_call: TRBJ1-5